A single sample gave rise to the 17 T cell receptor beta chains below, sequenced in a study of shared clonotypes between healthy human individuals. Generated by immunoSEQ multiplex PCR, the TCRdb table keeps only in-frame clones and is missing some. Among fewer than 700,000 clones, roughly 72% were seen once, and the ten largest hold 12%. The specimen sequenced was PBMCs. The receptors here all came from a woman aged 40 to 50 in good health. Some clones in this sample may be carry-over from other donors' samples.

This clone was seen once. The V call is TRBV6-4, the J call TRBJ2-2; no definite D call. Between the trimmed V and J ends, which lost 5 bases and 2 bases, there was a span of 6 bases. This CDR3 is built from 13 residues. Germline values: CDR1 MRHNA, CDR2 SNTAGT. The CDR3 DNA sequence: TGTGCCAGCAGTCTTACCAACACCGGGGAGCTGTTTTTT. This translates into CASSLTNTGELFF.

The chain uses TRBV7-2 and TRBJ1-5; 8 bases are shared with TRBD1. This CDR3 comprises 15 residues. In germline, CDR1 is SGHTA, CDR2 FQGNSA. The V gene end was trimmed by 5 bases and the J gene end by 6 bases; junction bases not matched to a gene: 9. For the CDR3, the DNA is TGTGCCAGCAGCCGCGACGGACAGGGCGGTCAGCCCCAGCATTTT. Its protein product is CASSRDGQGGQPQHF. Filled out from reference TRBV7-2 and TRBJ1-5, the complete variable domain reads GAGVSQSPSNKVTEKGKDVELRCDPISGHTALYWYRQSLGQGLEFLIYFQGNSAPDKSGLPSDRFSAERTGGSVSTLTIQRTQQEDSAVYLCASSRDGQGGQPQHFGDGTRLSIL.

The rearrangement uses TRBV20-1 and TRBJ2-7, with D uncertain. CDR1 and CDR2 from the germline V gene are DFQATT and SNEGSKA (reference sequence). V was trimmed by 5 bases and J by 1 base, leaving 6 bases between them. The CDR3 loop spans 11 amino acids. CDR3 in DNA: TGCAGTGCTGCGTCGTCCTACGAGCAGTACTTC. Its translation: CSAASSYEQYF.

This chain uses TRBV5-6 with TRBJ2-1; TRBD2 aligns across 7 bases. The CDR3 has 16 amino acids. The germline CDR1 and CDR2 sequences are SGHDT and YYEEEE. The ends lost 4 bases at V and 0 bases at J; junction bases unmatched: 7. The CDR3 bases are TGTGCCAGCAGCGCTTTCCCGGGAGGCTCCTACAATGAGCAGTTCTTC. Protein sequence: CASSAFPGGSYNEQFF.

The CDR3 sequence: CASSLSRTGANVLTF. DNA for the CDR3: TGTGCCAGCAGTTTATCCCGAACTGGGGCCAACGTCCTGACTTTC. The V call is TRBV27, the J call TRBJ2-6, with D hard to call. The CDR3 extends over 15 amino acids. Germline CDR1 reads MNHEY; CDR2 reads SMNVEV (reference sequence). V lost 0 bases to trimming and J lost 2 bases, with 5 bases between them.

The chain joins TRBV6-5 to TRBJ2-1; 9 nucleotides align to TRBD2. The CDR3 totals 15 residues. CDR1 is MNHEY, CDR2 SVGAGI, per germline. Trimming at V came to 4 bases and at J to 6 bases, leaving 7 bases not matched to a gene. The DNA of the CDR3 is TGTGCCAGCAGTTTCATAGCGGGAGCCGCCAATGAGCAGTTCTTC. Its translation is CASSFIAGAANEQFF.

This clone was observed once. This chain links TRBV7-7 with TRBJ1-3; D gene unclear. Germline V lookup: CDR1 SSHAT, CDR2 FNYEAQ (reference sequence). The CDR3 runs to 13 residues. Trimming took off 5 bases at V and 3 bases at J, with 8 bases between the two ends. CDR3 bases: TGTGCCAGCAGCGATGATCTTGGAAACACCATATATTTT. Protein product: CASSDDLGNTIYF.

This clone showed up just a few times. The genes are TRBV30 and TRBJ1-1; D uncertain. CDR1 is GTSNPN, CDR2 SVGIG, per germline (reference sequence). The CDR3 has 13 amino acids. Trimming shortened V by 4 bases and J by 1 base, and 10 bases separated the two germline ends. This CDR3 reads CAWTKDSNTEAFF. The CDR3, as DNA: TGTGCCTGGACCAAAGATTCGAACACTGAAGCTTTCTTT.

The V call is TRBV4-2, the J call TRBJ2-7; maybe TRBD1 (5 bases). The CDR3 consists of 14 residues. Germline V CDR1 and CDR2: LGHNA, YNFKEQ. Trimming removed 5 bases at V and 6 bases at J, with 17 bases between. The CDR3 bases are TGTGCCAGCAGCTTGGGGCAATGGAAGGGCGAGCAGTACTTC. It encodes CASSLGQWKGEQYF.

This chain uses TRBV2 with TRBJ2-5; TRBD2 is a possible D gene (5 bases). The last part of the DNA fits TRBJ2-7 better; the J call may be wrong. This CDR3 has 12 amino acids. Germline V gives CDR1 SNHLY, CDR2 FYNNEI. CDR3 sequence: CASGWERYEQYF. For the CDR3, the DNA is TGTGCCAGCGGGTGGGAGCGCTACGAGCAGTACTTC.

The chain carries TRBV6-1 and TRBJ2-7, with unresolved D. CDR1 and CDR2 from the germline V gene are MNHNS and SASEGT. Trimming pared 4 bases from V and 0 bases from J, leaving 7 bases between. The CDR3 totals 13 residues. The CDR3: CASSGIHSYEQYF. For the CDR3, the DNA is TGTGCCAGCAGTGGGATCCACTCCTACGAGCAGTACTTC.

The chain employs TRBV9 and TRBJ2-1, with D perhaps TRBD2 (6 bases). The CDR3 covers 18 residues. V was shortened by 0 bases and J by 4 bases, with 20 bases between the two germline ends. Germline CDR1 is SGDLS and CDR2 is YYNGEE. DNA for the CDR3: TGTGCCAGCAGCGTAGGTGATAGACTTGGAGGGGCTTACAATGAGCAGTTCTTC. The encoded protein is CASSVGDRLGGAYNEQFF.

With regard to this clone: This sequence may be a read error, since a much larger clone differs from it by one base. The same CDR3 also results from other DNA sequences found in this sample. This chain connects TRBV11-3 to TRBJ2-3; unclear D gene. This CDR3 comprises 13 residues. Germline V gives CDR1 SGHNT, CDR2 YENEEA. Trimming removed 1 base at V and 1 base at J, with 3 bases between. The CDR3 DNA reads as TGTGCCAGCAGCTTAGCCGGCACAGATACGCAGTATTTT. Its protein product is CASSLAGTDTQYF.

Of note for this clone: This probably arose from a read error, given a far larger clone one base away. This chain uses TRBV2 with TRBJ2-5; D is unresolved. The J call may be wrong; the DNA end is better matched by TRBJ2-7. Looked up from germline, CDR1 is SNHLY and CDR2 is FYNNEI. The CDR3 sequence is 15 residues long. CDR3 in amino acids: CASSDCSTFSYEQYF. In DNA form, the CDR3 reads TGTGCCAGCAGTGACTGTTCTACATTCTCCTACGAGCAGTACTTC.

The V and J genes are TRBV15 and TRBJ2-7; 9 nucleotides line up with TRBD1. Germline CDR1 is LNHNV and CDR2 is YYDKDF (reference sequence). The CDR3 spans 15 residues. J was trimmed by 5 bases and V by 0 bases; bases with no gene match: 5. CDR3 sequence: CATSRDTGGRDEQYF. CDR3 coding DNA: TGTGCCACCAGCAGAGATACAGGGGGCAGGGACGAGCAGTACTTC. Full variable domain (outside the CDR3, taken from reference TRBV15 and TRBJ2-7): DAMVIQNPRYQVTQFGKPVTLSCSQTLNHNVMYWYQQKSSQAPKLLFHYYDKDFNNEADTPDNFQSRRPNTSFCFLDIRSPGLGDTAMYLCATSRDTGGRDEQYFGPGTRLTVT.

This clone showed up just a few times. V usage is TRBV7-3 and J usage is TRBJ2-7; D not certain. The CDR3 spans 11 residues. Germline CDR1 and CDR2: SGHTA and FQGTGA. V gave up 2 bases and J gave up 4 bases, with 3 bases separating them. The CDR3 reads CASSLSYEQYF. CDR3 coding DNA: TGTGCCAGCAGCTTATCTTACGAGCAGTACTTC.

The chain is built from TRBV5-1 and TRBJ1-2; D is uncertain. Germline V lookup: CDR1 SGHRS, CDR2 YFSETQ. The V and J ends lost 0 bases and 5 bases respectively, with 11 bases between them. The CDR3 loop spans 14 amino acids. The CDR3 DNA follows: TGCGCCAGCAGCTTGGGGTTTGGGGATTATGGCTACACCTTC. Amino acid sequence: CASSLGFGDYGYTF.